The 8 T cell receptor beta chains presented below share a single source sample, sequenced in a study of shared clonotypes between healthy human individuals. Produced via immunoSEQ multiplex PCR; TCRdb's table is partial and in-frame only. The sample includes under 1,900,000 clones, about 98.5% of them seen just once. Sequencing used naive CD4+ T cells sorted from blood. Sample subset: CD45RA+ positively selected. These receptors originate from a man under 40 in good health.

V usage is TRBV4-1 and J usage is TRBJ2-2; tentative D call: TRBD1 (6 bases). Germline V CDR1 and CDR2: MGHRA, YSYEKL. The CDR3 loop spans 15 amino acids. The germline V and J ends were trimmed by 2 bases and 4 bases, with 11 bases remaining between them. CDR3 loop: CASSQTGSGTGELFF. For the CDR3, the DNA is TGCGCCAGCAGCCAAACAGGGTCGGGCACCGGGGAGCTGTTTTTT.

The chain recombines TRBV20-1 with TRBJ2-1; no definite D call. CDR3 length equals 11 residues. Trimming took 0 bases from V and 8 from J, leaving 5 bases between them. Looked up from germline, CDR1 is DFQATT and CDR2 is SNEGSKA (reference sequence). Here the CDR3 DNA reads TGCAGTGCTAGAGAACGGCATGAGCAGTTCTTC. Translated, it gives CSARERHEQFF.

The CDR3 DNA is TGTGCCAGCTCACCACAAGTAGCTCGACAGAGAAACAGCACAGATACGCAGTATTTT. Translating it yields CASSPQVARQRNSTDTQYF. J is TRBJ2-3 and V is TRBV18, with D perhaps TRBD1 (5 bases). This CDR3 spans 19 amino acids. Germline V gene data show CDR1 as KGHSH and CDR2 as LQKENI. The V gene lost 1 base and the J gene lost 0 bases, with 20 bases spanning the gap. The whole variable domain, filled in from reference TRBV18 and TRBJ2-3, reads NAGVMQNPRHLVRRRGQEARLRCSPMKGHSHVYWYRQLPEEGLKFMVYLQKENIIDESGMPKERFSAEFPKEGPSILRIQQVVRGDSAAYFCASSPQVARQRNSTDTQYFGPGTRLTVL.

The chain carries TRBV7-2 and TRBJ2-4; D ambiguous. CDR3 length: 15 amino acids. Trimming took 2 bases from V and 6 from J, leaving 14 bases between them. Looked up from germline, CDR1 is SGHTA and CDR2 is FQGNSA. The CDR3 nucleotides are TGTGCCAGCAGCTTATGGGATAGATTTGGAAACATTCAGTACTTC. Translating gives CASSLWDRFGNIQYF.

V usage is TRBV19 and J usage is TRBJ2-1; D ambiguous. Trimming took 3 bases from V and 9 from J, leaving 9 bases between them. Germline CDR1 and CDR2: LNHDA and SQIVND (reference sequence). This CDR3 has 12 residues. The CDR3 here is CASSIVKGEQFF. The CDR3 nucleotides are TGTGCCAGTAGTATCGTTAAGGGTGAGCAGTTCTTC.

The chain couples TRBV14 to TRBJ2-1; TRBD2 aligns across 7 bases. V was clipped by 4 bases and J by 7 bases; unmatched bases: 13. CDR3 length: 16 amino acids. Germline loops: CDR1 SGHDN, CDR2 FVKESK. CDR3: CASSLLGGSFLNEQFF. DNA of the CDR3: TGTGCCAGCAGCCTACTGGGCGGGAGTTTTTTGAATGAGCAGTTCTTC.

This clone has just one count. Other DNA sequences in this specimen translate into the identical CDR3. V and J are TRBV7-9 and TRBJ1-3; D remains unclear. Germline CDR1 and CDR2: SEHNR and FQNEAQ (reference sequence). The CDR3 spans 14 residues. Trimming left V 1 base short and J 0 bases short, with 4 bases between. CDR3 DNA sequence: TGTGCCAGCAGCTTAGGCGACTCTGGAAACACCATATATTTT. This translates into CASSLGDSGNTIYF.

As concerns this clone: Sequence at one end of the junction differs from germline and may be a read error. V and J are TRBV20-1 and TRBJ1-2, with 7 positions matching TRBD1. CDR1 and CDR2 from the germline V gene are DFQATT and SNEGSKA (reference sequence). This CDR3 has 11 residues. DNA for the CDR3: TGCAGTGCCGAAATGGACAGGACTCACTCCTTC. Protein product: CSAEMDRTHSF.